This entry describes one T cell receptor beta chain. V dropped 0 bases and J dropped 3; count of bases not matched to a gene: 3. CDR3 length: 15 residues. This sample is drawn from a study of blood T cell repertoires in COVID-19. Study at large: Spain, Italy and the United States supplied samples that represented acute and convalescent COVID-19.

Methods used by the authors: The assay estimated nucleated cells by amplifying reference gene primers. Sequencing was performed with immunoSEQ multiplex PCR; in TCRdb, only in-frame clones are kept and a portion is missing. V, J and clone size derive from that table, while D and trimming were established from the DNA sequence. The sample yields under 200,000 clones, more than 75% seen once. The chain carries TRBV5-3 and TRBJ2-7, with 10 bases that match TRBD2. TRBV5-3 is known as an ORF, though its function is uncertain. Sequencing used peripheral blood. This sequence was found in a man aged 35-49 years with acute or convalescent COVID-19. The CDR3 DNA reads as TGTGCCAGAAGCTTGGGGCTAGCGGGGGACTACGAGCAGTACTTC. Its protein is CARSLGLAGDYEQYF.